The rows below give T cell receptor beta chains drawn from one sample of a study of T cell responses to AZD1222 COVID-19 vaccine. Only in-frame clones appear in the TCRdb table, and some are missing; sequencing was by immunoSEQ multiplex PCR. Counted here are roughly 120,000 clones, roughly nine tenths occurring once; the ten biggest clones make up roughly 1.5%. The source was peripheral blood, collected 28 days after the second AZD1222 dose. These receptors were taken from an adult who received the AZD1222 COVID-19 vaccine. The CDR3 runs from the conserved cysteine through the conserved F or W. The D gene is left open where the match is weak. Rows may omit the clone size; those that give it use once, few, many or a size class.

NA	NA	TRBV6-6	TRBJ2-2	TGTGCCAGCATCCGGGGCAGTACCGGGGAGCTGTTTTTT	CASIRGSTGELFF
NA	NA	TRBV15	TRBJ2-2	TGTGCCACCAGCAGATTTCTGAACGGGGACACCGGGGAGCTGTTTTTT	CATSRFLNGDTGELFF
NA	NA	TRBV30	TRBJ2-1	NA	CAWSYVGTGSFF
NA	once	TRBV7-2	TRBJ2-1	TGTGCCAGCAGGGAGAATCGACTGGGGAGCTACAATGAGCAGTTCTTC	CASRENRLGSYNEQFF
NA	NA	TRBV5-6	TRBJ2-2	TGTGCCAGCAGCTTAAGGCTCCGAGCCACCGGGGAGCTGTTTTTT	CASSLRLRATGELFF
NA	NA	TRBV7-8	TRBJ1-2	TGTGCCAGCAGCAACCGATGGGGCGGCTATGGCTACACCTTC	CASSNRWGGYGYTF
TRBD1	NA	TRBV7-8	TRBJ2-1	TGTGCCAGCAGCTTAGAACCGGGACAGGGGAACAATGAGCAGTTCTTC	CASSLEPGQGNNEQFF
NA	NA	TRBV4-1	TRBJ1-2	TGCGCCAGCAGCCAAGAGGCCGCGACAGTCTTTAACTATGGCTACACCTTC	CASSQEAATVFNYGYTF
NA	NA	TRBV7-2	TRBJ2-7	TGTGCCAGCAGCTTAGCGCTAGGCGAGCAGTACTTC	CASSLALGEQYF
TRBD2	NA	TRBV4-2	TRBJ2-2	TGTGCCAGCAGCCTGTCCCCGGCTAGCGGGACCGCCGGGGAGCTGTTTTTT	CASSLSPASGTAGELFF
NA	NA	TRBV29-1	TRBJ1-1	TGCAGCGTCCGACAGGTTGGTAGTGAAGCTTTCTTT	CSVRQVGSEAFF
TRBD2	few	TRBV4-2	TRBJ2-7	TGTGCCAGCAGCCAAGACCTGGGTCGGGGGACTAGCGTCTACGAGCAGTACTTC	CASSQDLGRGTSVYEQYF
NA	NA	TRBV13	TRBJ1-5	TGTGCCAGCAGCTTAGGCGCAGCGCCCCAGCATTTT	CASSLGAAPQHF
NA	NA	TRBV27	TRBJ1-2	TGTGCCAGCAGCCGGGCAGGGCTCGCCTATGGCTACACCTTC	CASSRAGLAYGYTF
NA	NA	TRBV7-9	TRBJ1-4	TGTGCCAGCAGCTTATCAGGACAGAGGGCTGAAAAACTGTTTTTT	CASSLSGQRAEKLFF
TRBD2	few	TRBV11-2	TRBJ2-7	TGTGCCAGCAGCTTACGGCGCGGGAGTCACGAGCAGTACTTC	CASSLRRGSHEQYF